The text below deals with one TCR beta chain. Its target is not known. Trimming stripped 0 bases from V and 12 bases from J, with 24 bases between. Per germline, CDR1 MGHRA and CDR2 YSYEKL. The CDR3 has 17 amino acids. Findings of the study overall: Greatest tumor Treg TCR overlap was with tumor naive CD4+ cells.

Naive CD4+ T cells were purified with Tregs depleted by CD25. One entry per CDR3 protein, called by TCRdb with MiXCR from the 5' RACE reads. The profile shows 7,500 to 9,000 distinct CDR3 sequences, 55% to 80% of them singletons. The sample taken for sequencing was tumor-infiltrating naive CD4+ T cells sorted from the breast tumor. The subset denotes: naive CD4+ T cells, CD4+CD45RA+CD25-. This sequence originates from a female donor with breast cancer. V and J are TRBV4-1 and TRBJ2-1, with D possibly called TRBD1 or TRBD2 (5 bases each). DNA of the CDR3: TGCGCCAGCAGCCAAGACCCAGCCGGGGCCCAAGTTGCGGGGCAGTTCTTC. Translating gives CASSQDPAGAQVAGQFF.